This T cell receptor beta chain was retrieved from a study of blood T cell repertoires in COVID-19. In the study overall: Spain, Italy and the United States supplied samples that represented acute and convalescent COVID-19. The cDNA or gDNA used as material had been derived from T cells, B-cell-depleted T cells, or PBMCs.

This clone showed up just once. Per the study methods: Reference gene primer amplification gave nucleated cell count estimates. TCRdb keeps only in-frame clones here, not all; method: immunoSEQ multiplex PCR. V and J calls and clone size are those listed in that table; D and trimming were worked out from the DNA. The repertoire holds approximately 86,000 clones, with about 85% as singletons. The germline CDR1 and CDR2 sequences are MNHNS and SASEGT. This CDR3 is 15 amino acids long. Between the trimmed V and J ends, which lost 2 bases and 4 bases, there was a span of 14 bases. The rearrangement joins TRBV6-1 to TRBJ1-2; D uncertain. This clonotype was sampled from a man aged 45-65 years with acute or convalescent COVID-19. Sequencing input: peripheral blood. The DNA for the CDR3 is TGTGCCAGCAGTGAAATGTACGGGATCCCCTATGGCTACACCTTC. Encoded protein: CASSEMYGIPYGYTF.